This TCR beta chain was captured by sequencing in a study of early T cells in non-severe SARS-CoV-2 infection (dated by TCRdb to the early 2020s). As for the study more broadly: Because TCR sequencing was done on bulk RNA from unsorted whole blood, the alpha and beta chains could not be paired.

This clonotype was seen more than once but under ten times. No cognate antigen has been identified for it. No clone much larger than this one lies a single base away; base qualities are absent. General study outcomes and caveats: VDJdb matching was skewed toward anti-spike CD8 responses and likely underestimated virus-specific expansions, missing private and CD4 specificities.

Receptors were amplified or captured by 5' RACE. Sequencing used a NextSeq 500. To correct for sequencing error and PCR bias, the TCR library protocol tagged individual cDNA molecules with unique molecular identifiers. TCR alpha and beta chains were both sequenced, and the abundances of alpha and beta sequences in each sample were closely correlated with each other. Per the source publication's procedure: V gene, J gene and CDR3 annotation of TCR sequences was performed with Decombinator V4. TCRs were defined as expanded if a significant change between any two time points was detected under a Poisson model with p below 0.0001. TCR abundances were normalised to the total number of TCRs sequenced in each sample and reported as counts per million. MAIT TCRs were defined by TRAV1-2 paired with TRAJ12, TRAJ20 or TRAJ33, and iNKT TCRs by TRAV10 paired with TRAJ18. A search of VDJdb, accessed on 1 November 2021, was run for TCRs annotated to CMV, EBV and SARS-CoV-2, with TCRs annotated for multiple antigens excluded. TCRdb's own reprocessing of the public reads used fastp at Q25 and MiXCR and kept productive beta chains. Entries that share a CDR3 protein sequence are merged under the most common genes and DNA. Here the V and J calls rest on TCRdb's processing, not on the authors' analysis. A total of about 59,000 distinct CDR3 sequences appear in this sample, approximately 13% of them only once. The leading ten clones occupy about a tenth of the sample.

This was a case-control study nested in a cohort of healthcare workers in London, UK, who had nasopharyngeal swab PCR tests and blood samples taken every week. Healthcare workers were recruited during the week of the UK lockdown, between 23 and 31 March 2020, and followed weekly for up to 16 weeks. The germline V gene (reference sequence) yields LNHDA for CDR1 and SQIVND for CDR2. V and J are truncated by 1 base and 6 bases respectively, leaving an intervening sequence of 13 bases. The CDR3 covers 14 residues, taking in both the cysteine and the phenylalanine. The entry retains the CDR3 DNA only, 42 bases that are in frame from base 1.

The sequence is built from TRBV19 and TRBJ2-7, with the D gene not confidently named. This sequence was found in an adult who was a healthcare worker with PCR-confirmed SARS-CoV-2 infection or an uninfected control (not recorded which). Sample: whole blood, taken at baseline. The CDR3 region has the sequence CASSIALTGPEQYF. The sequenced DNA: TGTGCCAGTAGTATAGCTCTGACTGGCCCCGAGCAGTACTTC.